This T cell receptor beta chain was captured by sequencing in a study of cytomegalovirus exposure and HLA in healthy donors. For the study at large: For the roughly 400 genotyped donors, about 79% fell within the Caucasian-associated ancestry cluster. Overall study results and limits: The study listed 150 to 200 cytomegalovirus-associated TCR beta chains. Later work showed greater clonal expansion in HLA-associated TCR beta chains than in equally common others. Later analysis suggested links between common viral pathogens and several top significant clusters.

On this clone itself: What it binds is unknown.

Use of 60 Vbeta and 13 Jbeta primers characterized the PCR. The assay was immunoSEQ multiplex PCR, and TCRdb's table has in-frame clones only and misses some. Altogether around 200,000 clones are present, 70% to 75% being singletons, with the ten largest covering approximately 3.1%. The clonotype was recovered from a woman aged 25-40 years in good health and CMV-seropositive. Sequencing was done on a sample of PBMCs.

CDR3 in amino acids: CASSYRGGNTEAFF. CDR3 DNA sequence: TGTGCCAGCAGTTACAGGGGTGGGAACACTGAAGCTTTCTTT. The rearrangement joins TRBV28 to TRBJ1-1; 7 nucleotides agree with TRBD1. V was clipped by 4 bases and J by 1 base; unmatched bases: 3. CDR1 is MDHEN and CDR2 is SYDVKM in the germline V gene. The CDR3 sequence is 14 residues long.